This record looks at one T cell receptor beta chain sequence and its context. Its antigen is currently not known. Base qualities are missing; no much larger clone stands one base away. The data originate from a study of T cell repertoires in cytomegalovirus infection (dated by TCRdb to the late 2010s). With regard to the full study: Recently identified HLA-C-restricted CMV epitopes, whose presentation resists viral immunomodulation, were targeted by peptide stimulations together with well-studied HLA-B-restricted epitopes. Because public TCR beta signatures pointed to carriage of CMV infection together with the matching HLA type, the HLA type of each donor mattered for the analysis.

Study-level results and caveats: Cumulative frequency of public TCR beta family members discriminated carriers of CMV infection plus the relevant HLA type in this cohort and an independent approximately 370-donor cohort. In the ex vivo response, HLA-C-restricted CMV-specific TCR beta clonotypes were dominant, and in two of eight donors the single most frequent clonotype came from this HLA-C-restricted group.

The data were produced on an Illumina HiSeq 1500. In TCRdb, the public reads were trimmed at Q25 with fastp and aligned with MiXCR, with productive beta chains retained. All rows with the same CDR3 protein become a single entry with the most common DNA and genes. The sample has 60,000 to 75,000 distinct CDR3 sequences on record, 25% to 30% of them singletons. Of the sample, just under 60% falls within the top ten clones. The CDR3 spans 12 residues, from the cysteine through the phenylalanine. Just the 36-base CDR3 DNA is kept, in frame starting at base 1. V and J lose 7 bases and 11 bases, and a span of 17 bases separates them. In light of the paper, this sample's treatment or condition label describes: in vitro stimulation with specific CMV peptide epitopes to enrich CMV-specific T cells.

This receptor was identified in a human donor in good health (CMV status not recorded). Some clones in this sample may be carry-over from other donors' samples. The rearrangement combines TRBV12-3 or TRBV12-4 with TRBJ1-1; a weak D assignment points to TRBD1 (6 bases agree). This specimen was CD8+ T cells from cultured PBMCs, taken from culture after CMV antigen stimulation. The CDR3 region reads CASNPGQMEAFF. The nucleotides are TGTGCCAGCAACCCTGGACAGATGGAGGCTTTCTTT.